Listed below are T cell receptor beta chains from one sample, sequenced in a study of cytomegalovirus exposure and HLA in healthy donors. Sequencing used immunoSEQ multiplex PCR; TCRdb keeps in-frame clones, though not all of them. In the table there are roughly 150,000 clones, almost 80% of which are singletons. The sequencing sample was made of PBMCs. These receptors came from a male donor in good health and CMV-seronegative. Both conserved end residues are part of each CDR3. Each record gives: CDR3 length, V gene, D gene, J gene, CDR3 protein. A D gene is named only where the DNA matches it firmly.

CDR3 length: 14; V gene: TRBV7-9; D gene: NA; J gene: TRBJ1-1; CDR3 protein: CASSLSGTYTEAFF
CDR3 length: 17; V gene: TRBV7-3; D gene: NA; J gene: TRBJ1-3; CDR3 protein: CASSLRTEANSGNTIYF
CDR3 length: 15; V gene: TRBV7-2; D gene: TRBD2; J gene: TRBJ2-1; CDR3 protein: CASSASSGSYNEQFF
CDR3 length: 13; V gene: TRBV4-1; D gene: TRBD1; J gene: TRBJ2-5; CDR3 protein: CASSRTGEETQYF
CDR3 length: 15; V gene: TRBV7-9; D gene: NA; J gene: TRBJ2-7; CDR3 protein: CASSSPTDIFYEQYF
CDR3 length: 14; V gene: TRBV9; D gene: TRBD1; J gene: TRBJ2-1; CDR3 protein: CASSPGTGGFEQFF
CDR3 length: 15; V gene: TRBV4-3; D gene: NA; J gene: TRBJ1-1; CDR3 protein: CASSHSTDPGNEAFF
CDR3 length: 15; V gene: TRBV9; D gene: TRBD1; J gene: TRBJ2-5; CDR3 protein: CASSPGDRPQETQYF
CDR3 length: 17; V gene: TRBV27; D gene: NA; J gene: TRBJ1-6; CDR3 protein: CASSLRSSGSYNSPLHF
CDR3 length: 16; V gene: TRBV25-1; D gene: TRBD1; J gene: TRBJ1-2; CDR3 protein: CASSESGTASLYGYTF
CDR3 length: 16; V gene: TRBV2; D gene: TRBD1; J gene: TRBJ2-2; CDR3 protein: CASSGVGQGSTGELFF
CDR3 length: 15; V gene: TRBV6-1; D gene: TRBD1; J gene: TRBJ2-5; CDR3 protein: CASSPGQAPQETQYF
CDR3 length: 13; V gene: TRBV2; D gene: NA; J gene: TRBJ1-2; CDR3 protein: CASSGIGLQGYTF
CDR3 length: 15; V gene: TRBV5-6; D gene: NA; J gene: TRBJ2-1; CDR3 protein: CASSLGQFSYNEQFF
CDR3 length: 16; V gene: TRBV7-2; D gene: TRBD1; J gene: TRBJ1-4; CDR3 protein: CASSLSQGAREEKLFF
CDR3 length: 15; V gene: TRBV2; D gene: TRBD2; J gene: TRBJ2-3; CDR3 protein: CASSATSGVWDTQYF
CDR3 length: 13; V gene: TRBV5-4; D gene: NA; J gene: TRBJ2-7; CDR3 protein: CASSLAEGVEQYF
CDR3 length: 15; V gene: TRBV10-3; D gene: TRBD1; J gene: TRBJ1-1; CDR3 protein: CAISELNQGAPEAFF
CDR3 length: 12; V gene: TRBV7-3; D gene: NA; J gene: TRBJ2-3; CDR3 protein: CASSQGPDTQYF